What follows is one T cell receptor (beta chain) and its context. Terminally differentiated effector memory CD45RA+ cells were left out of the naive CD8 fraction, which was CD45RO-negative and positively selected for CCR7. Investigators spread the genomic DNA of each subset evenly over several immunoSEQ plates. Produced via immunoSEQ multiplex PCR; TCRdb's table is partial and in-frame only. Among 560,000 or so clones, around 96% were seen once, and the ten largest hold approximately 0.1%. The CDR3 consists of 14 residues. Trimming stripped 4 bases from V and 4 bases from J, with 10 bases between. Germline V lookup: CDR1 SGHTA, CDR2 FQGNSA. The data stem from a study of shared clonotypes between healthy human individuals.

Source material: naive CD8+ T cells sorted from blood. V usage is TRBV7-2 and J usage is TRBJ2-2; unclear D gene. The origin of this receptor is a woman in her 30s in good health. This chain's CDR3 is CASSSLPGTGELFF. The CDR3 DNA sequence: TGTGCCAGCAGCTCCTTACCGGGCACCGGGGAGCTGTTTTTT.